This TCR beta chain was observed in a study of PD-L1 blockade in urothelial cancer. Overall study context: Atezolizumab 1,200 mg was given intravenously every 3 weeks, starting 2014. Analysis of blood occurred 3 weeks (second dose) and 6 weeks after treatment start. T cell content in blood samples showed a median of around 150,000. Study outcomes and limitations: Enhanced expansion of tumor-associated blood clones at 3 weeks characterized durable-benefit patients.

The CDR3 runs to 13 residues. The ends were cut back, 5 bases at V and 4 bases at J, with 8 bases in the middle. Germline loops: CDR1 MNHNS, CDR2 SASEGT. This table comes from immunoSEQ multiplex PCR, and its TCRdb copy is limited to in-frame clones, with some not included. The data contain over 15,000 clones, about 85% of them seen just once; the ten biggest clones take up 5.9%. Note on this clone: The target antigen is unknown.

The sequencing here drew on PBMCs, taken around atezolizumab (anti-PD-L1) treatment. The chain joins TRBV6-1 to TRBJ1-4; D gene unclear. The TCR comes from a man between 45 and 60 years old with urothelial cancer. The CDR3 here is CASSLAINEKLFF. DNA for the CDR3: TGTGCCAGCAGTCTGGCAATTAATGAAAAACTGTTTTTT.